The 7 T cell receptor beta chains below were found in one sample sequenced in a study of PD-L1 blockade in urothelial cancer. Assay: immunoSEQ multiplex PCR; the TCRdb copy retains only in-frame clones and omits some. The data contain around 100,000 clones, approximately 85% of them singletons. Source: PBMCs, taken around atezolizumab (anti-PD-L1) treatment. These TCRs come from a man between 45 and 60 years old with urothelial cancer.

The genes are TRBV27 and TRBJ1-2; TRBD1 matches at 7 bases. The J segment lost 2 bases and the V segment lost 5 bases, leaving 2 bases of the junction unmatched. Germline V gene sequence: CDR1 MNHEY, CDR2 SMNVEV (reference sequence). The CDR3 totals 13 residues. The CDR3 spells CASSGQANYGYTF. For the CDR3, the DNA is TGTGCCAGCAGTGGACAGGCGAACTATGGCTACACCTTC.

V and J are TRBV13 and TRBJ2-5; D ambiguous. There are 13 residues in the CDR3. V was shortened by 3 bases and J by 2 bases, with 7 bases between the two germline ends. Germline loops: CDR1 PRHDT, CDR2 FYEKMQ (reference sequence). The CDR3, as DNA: TGTGCCAGCAGCTTTTCTCCGCAAGAGACCCAGTACTTC. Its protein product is CASSFSPQETQYF. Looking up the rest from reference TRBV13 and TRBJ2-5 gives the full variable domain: AAGVIQSPRHLIKEKRETATLKCYPIPRHDTVYWYQQGPGQDPQFLISFYEKMQSDKGSIPDRFSAQQFSDYHSELNMSSLELGDSALYFCASSFSPQETQYFGPGTRLLVL.

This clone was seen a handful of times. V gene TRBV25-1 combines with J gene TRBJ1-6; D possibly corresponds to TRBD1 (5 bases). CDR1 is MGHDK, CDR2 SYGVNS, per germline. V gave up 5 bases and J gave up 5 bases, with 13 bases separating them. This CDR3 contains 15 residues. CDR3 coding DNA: TGTGCCAGCAGTAGGGCGGGACTGGATAATTCACCCCTCCACTTT. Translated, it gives CASSRAGLDNSPLHF. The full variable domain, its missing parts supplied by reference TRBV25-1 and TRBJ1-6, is EADIYQTPRYLVIGTGKKITLECSQTMGHDKMYWYQQDPGMELHLIHYSYGVNSTEKGDLSSESTVSRIRTEHFPLTLESARPSHTSQYLCASSRAGLDNSPLHFGNGTRLTVT.

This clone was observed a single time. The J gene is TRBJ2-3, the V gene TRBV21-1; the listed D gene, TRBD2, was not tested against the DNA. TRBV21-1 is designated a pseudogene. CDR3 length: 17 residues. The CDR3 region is CASSKVATSGRTDTQYF. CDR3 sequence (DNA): TGTGCCAGCAGCAAAGTTGCCACTAGCGGGAGGACAGATACGCAGTATTTT.

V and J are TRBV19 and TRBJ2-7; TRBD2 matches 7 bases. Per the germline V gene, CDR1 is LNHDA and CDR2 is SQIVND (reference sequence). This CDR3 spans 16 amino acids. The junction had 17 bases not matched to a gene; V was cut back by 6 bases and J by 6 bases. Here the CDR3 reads CASRDLGGSRSSEQYF. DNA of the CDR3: TGTGCCAGTAGGGATCTCGGCGGGAGCCGTTCAAGCGAGCAGTACTTC.

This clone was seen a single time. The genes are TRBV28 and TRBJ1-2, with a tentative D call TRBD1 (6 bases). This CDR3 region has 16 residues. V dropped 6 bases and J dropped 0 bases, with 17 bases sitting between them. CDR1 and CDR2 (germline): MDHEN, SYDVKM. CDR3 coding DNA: TGTGCCAGCAGCAGCGGGGGGGCAATTTCTAACTATGGCTACACCTTC. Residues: CASSSGGAISNYGYTF.

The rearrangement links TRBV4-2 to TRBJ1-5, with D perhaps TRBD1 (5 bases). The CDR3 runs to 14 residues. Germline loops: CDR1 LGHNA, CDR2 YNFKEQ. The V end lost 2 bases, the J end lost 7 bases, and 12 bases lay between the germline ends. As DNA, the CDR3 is TGTGCCAGCAGCCAATGGTGGGGGGGACAGCCCCAGCATTTT. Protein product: CASSQWWGGQPQHF.